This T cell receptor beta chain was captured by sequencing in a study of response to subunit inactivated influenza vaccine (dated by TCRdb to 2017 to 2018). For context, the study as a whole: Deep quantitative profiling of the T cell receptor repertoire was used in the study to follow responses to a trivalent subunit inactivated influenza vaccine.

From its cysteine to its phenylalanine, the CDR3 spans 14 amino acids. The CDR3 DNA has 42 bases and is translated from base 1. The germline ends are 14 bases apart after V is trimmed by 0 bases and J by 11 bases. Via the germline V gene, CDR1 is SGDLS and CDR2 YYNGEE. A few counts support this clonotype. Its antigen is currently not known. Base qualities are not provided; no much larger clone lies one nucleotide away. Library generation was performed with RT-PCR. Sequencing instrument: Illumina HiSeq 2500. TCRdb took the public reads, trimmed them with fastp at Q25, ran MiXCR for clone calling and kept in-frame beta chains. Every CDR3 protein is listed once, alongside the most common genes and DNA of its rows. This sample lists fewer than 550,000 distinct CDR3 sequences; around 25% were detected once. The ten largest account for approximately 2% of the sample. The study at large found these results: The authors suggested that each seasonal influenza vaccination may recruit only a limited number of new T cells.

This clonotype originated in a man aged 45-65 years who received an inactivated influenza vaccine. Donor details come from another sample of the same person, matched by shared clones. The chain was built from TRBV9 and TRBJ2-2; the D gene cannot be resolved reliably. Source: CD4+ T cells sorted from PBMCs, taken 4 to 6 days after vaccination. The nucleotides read TGTGCCAGCAGCGTAGATTTTGGGTTGGGTGAGCTGTTTTTT. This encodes CASSVDFGLGELFF. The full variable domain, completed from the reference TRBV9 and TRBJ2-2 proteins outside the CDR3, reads DSGVTQTPKHLITATGQRVTLRCSPRSGDLSVYWYQQSLDQGLQFLIQYYNGEERAKGNILERFSAQQFPDLHSELNLSSLELGDSALYFCASSVDFGLGELFFGEGSRLTVL.